This paragraph covers one TCR beta chain sequence. This entry comes from a study of PD-L1 blockade in urothelial cancer. Study background: Between 0 and 3 prior chemotherapy regimens had been given to patients.

The CDR3 covers 16 residues. V gave up 7 bases and J gave up 1 base; unmatched junction bases: 8. Per germline, CDR1 MNHEY and CDR2 SMNVEV (reference sequence). TCRdb keeps only in-frame clones here, not all; method: immunoSEQ multiplex PCR. The sample comprises about 76,000 clones, under 95% of which are singletons, and approximately 0.89% rests with the top ten. Described time point: peripheral blood 6 weeks after treatment start. The input for sequencing was PBMCs, taken around atezolizumab (anti-PD-L1) treatment. The TCR sequence derives from a woman of 80 years or more with urothelial cancer. The rearrangement links TRBV27 to TRBJ1-1, with 11 bases lining up with TRBD1. CDR3 loop: CASTPTDRGRNTEAFF. For the CDR3, the DNA is TGTGCCAGCACCCCCACGGACAGGGGGCGGAACACTGAAGCTTTCTTT.